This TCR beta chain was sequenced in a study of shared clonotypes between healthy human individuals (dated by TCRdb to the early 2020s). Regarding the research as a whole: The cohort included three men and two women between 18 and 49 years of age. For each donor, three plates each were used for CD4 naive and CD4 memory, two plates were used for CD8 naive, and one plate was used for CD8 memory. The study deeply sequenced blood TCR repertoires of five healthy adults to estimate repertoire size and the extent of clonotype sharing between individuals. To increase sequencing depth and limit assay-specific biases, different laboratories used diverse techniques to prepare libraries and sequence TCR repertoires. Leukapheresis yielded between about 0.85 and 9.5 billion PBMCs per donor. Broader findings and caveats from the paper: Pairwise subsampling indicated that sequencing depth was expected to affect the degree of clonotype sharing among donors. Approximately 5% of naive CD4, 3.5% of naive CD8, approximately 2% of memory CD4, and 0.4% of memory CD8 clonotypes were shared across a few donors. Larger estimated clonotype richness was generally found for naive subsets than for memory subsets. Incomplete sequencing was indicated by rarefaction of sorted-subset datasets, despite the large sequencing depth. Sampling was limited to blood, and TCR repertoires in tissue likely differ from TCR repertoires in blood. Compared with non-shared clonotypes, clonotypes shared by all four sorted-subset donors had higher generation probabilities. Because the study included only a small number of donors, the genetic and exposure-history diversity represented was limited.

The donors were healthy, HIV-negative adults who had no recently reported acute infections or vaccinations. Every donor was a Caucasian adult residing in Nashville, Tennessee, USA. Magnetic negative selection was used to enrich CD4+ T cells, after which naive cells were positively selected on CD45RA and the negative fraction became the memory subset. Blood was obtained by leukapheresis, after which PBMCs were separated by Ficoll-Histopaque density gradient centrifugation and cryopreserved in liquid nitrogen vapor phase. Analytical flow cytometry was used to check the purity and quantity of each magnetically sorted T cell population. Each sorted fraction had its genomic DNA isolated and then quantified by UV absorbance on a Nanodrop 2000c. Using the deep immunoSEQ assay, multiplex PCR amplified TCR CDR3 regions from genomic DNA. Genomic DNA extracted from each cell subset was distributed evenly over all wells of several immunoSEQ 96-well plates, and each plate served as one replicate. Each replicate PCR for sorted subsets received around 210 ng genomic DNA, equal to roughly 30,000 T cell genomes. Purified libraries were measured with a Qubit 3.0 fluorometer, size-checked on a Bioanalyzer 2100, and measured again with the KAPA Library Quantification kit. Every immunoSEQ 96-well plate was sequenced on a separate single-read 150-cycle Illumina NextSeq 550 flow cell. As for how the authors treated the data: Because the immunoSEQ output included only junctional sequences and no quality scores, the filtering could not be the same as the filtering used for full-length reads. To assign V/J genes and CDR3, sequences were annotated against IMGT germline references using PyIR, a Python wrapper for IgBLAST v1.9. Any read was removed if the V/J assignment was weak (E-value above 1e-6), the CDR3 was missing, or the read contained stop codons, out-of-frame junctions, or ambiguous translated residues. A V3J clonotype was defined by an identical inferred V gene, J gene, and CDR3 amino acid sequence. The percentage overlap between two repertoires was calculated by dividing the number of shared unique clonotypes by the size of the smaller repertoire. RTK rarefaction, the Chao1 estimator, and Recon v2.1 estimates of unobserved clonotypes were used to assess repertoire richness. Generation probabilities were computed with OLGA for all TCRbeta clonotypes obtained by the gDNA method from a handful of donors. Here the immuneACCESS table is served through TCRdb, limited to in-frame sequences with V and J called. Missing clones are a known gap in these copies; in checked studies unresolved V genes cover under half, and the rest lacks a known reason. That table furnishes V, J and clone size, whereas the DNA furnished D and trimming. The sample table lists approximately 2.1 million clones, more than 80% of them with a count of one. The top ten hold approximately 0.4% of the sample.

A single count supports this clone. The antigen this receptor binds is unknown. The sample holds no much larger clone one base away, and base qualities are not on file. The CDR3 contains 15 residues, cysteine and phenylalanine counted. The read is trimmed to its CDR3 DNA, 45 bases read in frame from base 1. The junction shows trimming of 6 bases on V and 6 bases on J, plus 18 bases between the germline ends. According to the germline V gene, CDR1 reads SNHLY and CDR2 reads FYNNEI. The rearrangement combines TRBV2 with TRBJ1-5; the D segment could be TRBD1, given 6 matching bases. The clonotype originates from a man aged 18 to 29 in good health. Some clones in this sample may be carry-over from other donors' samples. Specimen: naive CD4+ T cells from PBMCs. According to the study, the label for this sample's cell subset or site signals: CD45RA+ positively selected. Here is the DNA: TGTGCCAGCAGCATAGACTCGGGGGCGTTTCAGCCCCAGCATTTT. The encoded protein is CASSIDSGAFQPQHF.